This TCR beta chain comes out of a study of blood T cell repertoires in COVID-19. Using immunoSEQ multiplex PCR, the repertoire was profiled, and TCRdb retains in-frame clones only, with some absent. The repertoire holds some 50,000 clones, with just over 90% as singletons. V gave up 2 bases and J gave up 4 bases, with 11 bases separating them. The CDR3 loop spans 14 amino acids. Per the germline V gene, CDR1 is MGHDK and CDR2 is SYGVNS. The sequencing sample was made of peripheral blood. V and J are TRBV25-1 and TRBJ1-2, with D possibly TRBD1 on 5 matching bases. The TCR sequence derives from a middle-aged man with acute or convalescent COVID-19. The CDR3 protein is CASSEPGDLYGYTF. CDR3 DNA: TGTGCCAGCAGTGAACCGGGGGATCTCTATGGCTACACCTTC.